This TCR beta chain was found in a study of CD8 T cells in ankylosing spondylitis. Broader study findings: Earlier reports found some motif variants in synovial fluid and blood in reactive arthritis. A TCR beta motif of seven or eight highly homologous variants appeared characteristic of ankylosing spondylitis blood. Matched synovial fluid from ankylosing spondylitis patients was reported to be enriched for disease-linked clones.

TCRdb independently ran MiXCR on the 5' RACE reads; one entry per CDR3 protein. The sample consists of roughly 350,000 distinct CDR3 sequences, under 8.5% of them appearing once. Points on this clonotype: Antigen unknown.

The V end lost 1 base, the J end lost 8 bases, and 8 bases lay between the germline ends. The germline V gene has CDR1 SQVTM and CDR2 ANQGSEA. The CDR3 covers 12 residues. V gene TRBV29-1 combines with J gene TRBJ1-4; D is uncertain. The clonotype was recovered from a male donor with ankylosing spondylitis. The sample was blood, either unsorted or a sorted T cell fraction (not recorded which). Here the CDR3 reads CSVEGTREKLFF. The CDR3 DNA sequence: TGCAGCGTTGAAGGGACGAGGGAAAAACTGTTTTTT.